The clone carrying this T cell receptor (beta chain) was recorded many times. The data were taken from a study of kidney transplant recipient with SARS-CoV-2 infection. TCRdb re-analysed the reads in MiXCR, keeping a single row per CDR3 protein. The sample lists 200,000 to 250,000 distinct CDR3 sequences, 25% to 35% occurring once. V shed 5 bases and J 5 bases; nucleotides not matched to a gene: 10. The CDR3 runs to 15 residues. CDR1 is SGHDN and CDR2 is FVKESK in the germline V gene. This TCR came from a young adult male patient who had COVID-19 and was a kidney transplant recipient. The graft donor may be the source of some T cells. The sample was a blood sample, taken at baseline and on day 111 from a kidney transplant recipient. This rearrangement joins TRBV14 to TRBJ1-2; 8 positions match TRBD1. The CDR3 nucleotides read TGTGCCAGCAGCAAGGCGTCGGACAGGGCTTATGGCTACACCTTC. This encodes CASSKASDRAYGYTF.